This T cell receptor (beta chain) appears in the sequencing data of a study of shared clonotypes between healthy human individuals. Study-wide points: The study found roughly 5% of naive CD4 clonotypes shared across a handful of donors. Naive subsets usually exceeded memory subsets in estimated richness.

About this clone itself: Its target is unknown. Other nucleotide sequences in the sample specify the same CDR3.

Sequencing was performed with immunoSEQ multiplex PCR; in TCRdb, only in-frame clones are kept and a portion is missing. This table has approximately 1.5 million clones, 95% to 99% appearing once. The CDR3 is 13 amino acids. CDR1 is SGDLS, CDR2 YYNGEE, per germline. The ends were cut back, 2 bases at V and 1 base at J, with 6 bases in the middle. The material sequenced was naive CD4+ T cells sorted from blood. The subset here: CD45RA+ positively selected. This chain joins TRBV9 and TRBJ2-5, with D possibly being TRBD2 (5 bases). This receptor was taken from a man aged 25 to 40 in good health. The CDR3 loop is CASSVGVQETQYF. CDR3 sequence (DNA): TGTGCCAGCAGCGTGGGAGTCCAAGAGACCCAGTACTTC.